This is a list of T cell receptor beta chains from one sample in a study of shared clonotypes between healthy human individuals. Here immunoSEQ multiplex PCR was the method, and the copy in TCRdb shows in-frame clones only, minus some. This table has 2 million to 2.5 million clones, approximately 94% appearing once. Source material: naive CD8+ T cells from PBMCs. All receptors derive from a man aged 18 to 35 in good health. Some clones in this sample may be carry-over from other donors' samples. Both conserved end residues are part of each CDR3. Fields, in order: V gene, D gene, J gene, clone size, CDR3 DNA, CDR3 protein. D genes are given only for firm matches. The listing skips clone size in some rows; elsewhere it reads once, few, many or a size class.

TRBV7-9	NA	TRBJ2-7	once	TGTGCCAGCAGCCCGAAGGGAGCCACCTACGAGCAGTACTTC	CASSPKGATYEQYF
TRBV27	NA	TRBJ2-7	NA	TGTGCCAGCAGTCACGGGGCCTCCTACGAGCAGTACTTC	CASSHGASYEQYF
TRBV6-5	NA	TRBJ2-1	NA	TGTGCCAGCAGCCCCGACGCCGCGGAGCAGTTCTTC	CASSPDAAEQFF
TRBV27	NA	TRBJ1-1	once	TGTGCCAGCAGTTTAACCGACAGCGCCCTCACTGAAGCTTTCTTT	CASSLTDSALTEAFF
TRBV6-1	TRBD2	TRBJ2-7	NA	TGTGCCAGCAGTGTCGGACTAGCGGGAGACGAGCAGTACTTC	CASSVGLAGDEQYF
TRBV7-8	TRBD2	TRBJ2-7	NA	TGTGCCAGCAGCATTGGACTAGGGACCTACGAGCAGTACTTC	CASSIGLGTYEQYF
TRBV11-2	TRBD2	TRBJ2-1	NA	TGTGCCAGCAGCTTATTTAGCGGGATCTACAATGAGCAGTTCTTC	CASSLFSGIYNEQFF
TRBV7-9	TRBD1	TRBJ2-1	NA	TGTGCCAACGACAGGGTTGGCTACAATGAGCAGTTCTTC	CANDRVGYNEQFF
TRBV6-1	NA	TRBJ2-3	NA	TGTGCCAGCAGTGAGACGCAGCGGGATACGCAGTATTTT	CASSETQRDTQYF
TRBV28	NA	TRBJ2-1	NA	TGTGCCAGCAGTTACGGGAGCTCCTACAATGAGCAGTTCTTC	CASSYGSSYNEQFF
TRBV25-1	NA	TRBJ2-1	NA	TGTGCCAGCAGTGAGTGGCGGGAACCTCGGAATGAGCAGTTCTTC	CASSEWREPRNEQFF
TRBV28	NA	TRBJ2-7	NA	TGTGCCAGCGGGACCTCTTACTCGGGGGACTCTTCCTACGAGCAGTACTTC	CASGTSYSGDSSYEQYF
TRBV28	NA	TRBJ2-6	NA	TGTGCCAGCAGTCCCCCCTCTTCCGGCCAGGCACTGACTTTC	CASSPPSSGQALTF
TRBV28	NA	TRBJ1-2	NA	TGTGCCAGCAGACCTACAGGGAACTATGGCTACACCTTC	CASRPTGNYGYTF
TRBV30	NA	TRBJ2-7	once	TGTGCCTGGAGTGTTGGGTCAGGCTACGAGCAGTACTTC	CAWSVGSGYEQYF
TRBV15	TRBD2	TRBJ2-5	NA	TGTGCCACCAGCAGAGGGGGGGGAGAGCAAGAGACCCAGTACTTC	CATSRGGGEQETQYF
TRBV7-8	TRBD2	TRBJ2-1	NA	TGTGCCAGCAGCTTAGCCCCGGGACTAGCGGGAGGGCCACGGAATGAGCAGTTCTTC	CASSLAPGLAGGPRNEQFF
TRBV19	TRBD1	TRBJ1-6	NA	TGTGCCAGTACGTACAGGGGACCGAATTCACCCCTCCACTTT	CASTYRGPNSPLHF
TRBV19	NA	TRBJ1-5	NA	TGTGCCAGTACTGAGAGACAGGAAGGCAATCAGCCCCAGCATTTT	CASTERQEGNQPQHF
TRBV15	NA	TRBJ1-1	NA	TGTGCCACCAGCACCGCCGGGAACACTGAAGCTTTCTTT	CATSTAGNTEAFF
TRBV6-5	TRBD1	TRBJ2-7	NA	TGTGCCAGCAGTCCCGCCGGGACAGCCTACGAGCAGTACTTC	CASSPAGTAYEQYF
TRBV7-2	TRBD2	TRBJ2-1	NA	TGTGCCAGCAGCACACTTCTAGCGGTCTCCTACAATGAGCAGTTCTTC	CASSTLLAVSYNEQFF